This T cell receptor beta chain originates from a study of regulatory T cells in long-lasting Graves disease. This sample's time point: persistent/refractory GD, antithyroid drugs over 5 years with positive TRAb. RNA extracted from PBMCs served as the sequencing template. Arm-PCR with iRepertoire HTBI primers amplified the CDR3 regions for these TCR beta libraries. TCRdb recomputed calls from the multiplex PCR reads with MiXCR, one row per CDR3 protein. The data hold 700,000 or so distinct CDR3 sequences, with 30% observed a single time. This clonotype has just a few counts. CDR3 length: 13 amino acids. Between the trimmed V and J ends, which lost 1 base and 5 bases, there was a span of 8 bases. Germline-derived CDR1 and CDR2 are SGHTA and FQGNSA.

The clonotype comes from a female donor with Graves disease. This chain links TRBV7-2 with TRBJ2-5; D is ambiguous. The sample was peripheral blood mononuclear cells (PBMCs), taken when the disease was refractory, from a patient treated with antithyroid drugs. The CDR3 spells CASSLGVIETQYF. The CDR3 nucleotides are TGTGCCAGCAGCTTAGGGGTCATCGAGACCCAGTACTTC.